Listed here are 18 T cell receptor beta chains from one sample, sequenced in a study of T cells in Graves' hyperthyroidism and ophthalmopathy. Amplification yielded TCR beta CDR3 regions, with RNA transcripts as the source. When the TCR CDR3 underwent first-round RT-PCR, the HTBI primer set was used. From the multiplex PCR reads, TCRdb called clonotypes with MiXCR, one entry per CDR3 protein. The sample contains about 250,000 distinct CDR3 sequences, approximately 25% of which appear only once. Sequenced input: blood. The receptors were gathered from a middle-aged woman with Graves' ophthalmopathy.

V and J are TRBV12-3 or TRBV12-4 and TRBJ2-7, with 8 bases that match TRBD1. CDR3 length: 15 residues. The junction had 9 bases not matched to a gene; V was cut back by 5 bases and J by 3 bases. The CDR3 region has the DNA TGTGCCAGCAGTGCCGGACAGGGCGCTAACTACGAGCAGTACTTC. It translates to CASSAGQGANYEQYF.

Ten or more counts support this clonotype. The genes are TRBV30 and TRBJ2-7, with 12 bases that match TRBD1. CDR3 length: 16 residues. V shed 6 bases and J 5 bases; nucleotides not matched to a gene: 14. Germline CDR1 and CDR2: GTSNPN and SVGIG (reference sequence). This CDR3 is CACKLKPGQGAHEQYF. The CDR3 nucleotides are TGTGCCTGCAAGTTGAAACCGGGACAGGGGGCCCACGAGCAGTACTTC.

This chain connects TRBV28 to TRBJ1-5; perhaps TRBD1 as D (6 bases). This CDR3 contains 16 residues. V gave up 5 bases and J gave up 1 base, with 15 bases separating them. In germline, CDR1 is MDHEN, CDR2 SYDVKM. CDR3 protein: CASSRTHRVSNQPQHF. CDR3 nucleotides: TGTGCCAGCAGTCGTACCCACAGGGTGAGCAATCAGCCCCAGCATTTT.

In this sample, this clonotype turned up many times. This chain links TRBV28 with TRBJ2-7; 8 nucleotides line up with TRBD1. The CDR3 length is 14 residues. Germline-derived CDR1 and CDR2 are MDHEN and SYDVKM. V gave up 3 bases and J gave up 3 bases; unmatched junction bases: 4. CDR3 DNA sequence: TGTGCCAGCAGTTTCCGGGACAGGTACTACGAGCAGTACTTC. Its translation: CASSFRDRYYEQYF.

In its sample, this clonotype was seen many times. The chain combines TRBV6-2 or TRBV6-3 with TRBJ2-5, with 9 bases identical to TRBD1. The CDR3 runs 19 residues. V lost 0 bases and J lost 2; bases outside the gene matches: 13. Germline V gene sequence: CDR1 MNHEY, CDR2 SVGEGT. In DNA form, the CDR3 reads TGTGCCAGCAGTTACTCGACGCGGGGGACAGGGCGCAATCAAGAGACCCAGTACTTC. This gives the protein CASSYSTRGTGRNQETQYF.

In this sample, this clonotype turned up many times. The chain carries TRBV11-2 and TRBJ2-7; 13 positions match TRBD2. J lost 6 bases, V lost 1 base, and 6 bases had no gene match. Per the germline V gene, CDR1 is SGHAT and CDR2 is FQNNGV. This CDR3 region has 16 residues. CDR3 DNA: TGTGCCAGCAGCTTAGTGGGACTAGCGGGAAGCTCCGAGCAGTACTTC. Its protein product is CASSLVGLAGSSEQYF. The full variable domain, rest sourced from reference TRBV11-2 and TRBJ2-7, is EAGVAQSPRYKIIEKRQSVAFWCNPISGHATLYWYQQILGQGPKLLIQFQNNGVVDDSQLPKDRFSAERLKGVDSTLKIQPAKLEDSAVYLCASSLVGLAGSSEQYFGPGTRLTVT.

Many counts were recorded for this clonotype. V usage is TRBV19 and J usage is TRBJ2-7, with 8 bases identical to TRBD1. Trimming cost V 3 bases and J 5 bases; bases outside gene matches: 3. CDR3 length: 13 amino acids. Per germline, CDR1 LNHDA and CDR2 SQIVND (reference sequence). The CDR3 nucleotides read TGTGCCAGTAGTATCCAGGGGGCCCACGAGCAGTACTTC. The encoded protein is CASSIQGAHEQYF.

There are many counts of this clonotype. The chain has TRBV6-2 or TRBV6-3 and TRBJ2-7, with TRBD1 matching over 12 bases. Germline lookup yields CDR1 MNHEY and CDR2 SVGEGT. Trimming removed 2 bases from V and 5 bases from J; junction bases left unmatched: 7. CDR3 length equals 16 residues. CDR3 in amino acids: CASSYVAGTGGDEQYF. Written as DNA, the CDR3 is TGTGCCAGCAGTTACGTGGCCGGGACAGGGGGCGACGAGCAGTACTTC.

This clonotype has ten or more counts. The chain has TRBV6-1 and TRBJ2-7; D is possibly TRBD1 or TRBD2 (5 bases each). This CDR3 is built from 14 residues. Trimming removed 1 base at V and 4 bases at J, with 11 bases between. Germline V gene data show CDR1 as MNHNS and CDR2 as SASEGT. The CDR3 DNA reads as TGTGCCAGCAGTGAAGATTCGGGGCTATACGAGCAGTACTTC. Protein sequence: CASSEDSGLYEQYF.

This sequence joins TRBV7-2 and TRBJ2-5; D unclear. CDR3 length: 13 amino acids. The germline V gene has CDR1 SGHTA and CDR2 FQGNSA. V lost 5 bases, J lost 2 bases, and 9 bases lay in between. DNA for the CDR3: TGTGCCAGCAGCCAGGACCAGCAAGAGACCCAGTACTTC. Residues: CASSQDQQETQYF.

This clonotype has a count of ten or more. The chain employs TRBV4-2 and TRBJ1-3; D call uncertain. The germline V and J ends were trimmed by 0 bases and 0 bases, with 6 bases remaining between them. This CDR3 contains 15 residues. CDR1 is LGHNA, CDR2 YNFKEQ, per germline. The CDR3 here is CASSQEANSGNTIYF. The CDR3 coding sequence is TGTGCCAGCAGCCAAGAAGCGAACTCTGGAAACACCATATATTTT.

This clonotype was recorded at least ten times. The CDR3 here is CASTMIGSGSDEQYF. Here the CDR3 DNA reads TGTGCCAGCACCATGATAGGTAGCGGGAGTGACGAGCAGTACTTC. The rearrangement uses TRBV6-5 and TRBJ2-7, with 9 bases matching TRBD2. J gave up 5 bases and V 7 bases, and 12 bases lay outside the gene matches. The germline CDR1 and CDR2 sequences are MNHEY and SVGAGI. This CDR3 comprises 15 residues.

The chain employs TRBV27 and TRBJ1-3; tentative D call: TRBD1 (6 bases). V was trimmed by 5 bases and J by 4 bases, leaving 15 bases between them. The CDR3 consists of 15 residues. CDR1 and CDR2 from the germline V gene are MNHEY and SMNVEV (reference sequence). The chain's CDR3 is CASSPTGLTGNTIYF. CDR3 in DNA: TGTGCCAGCAGTCCCACAGGGTTGACAGGAAACACCATATATTTT.

This clonotype was observed many times. V and J are TRBV27 and TRBJ2-4; perhaps TRBD2 as D (6 bases). The CDR3 spans 14 residues. Germline V gene sequence: CDR1 MNHEY, CDR2 SMNVEV (reference sequence). Trimming took 5 bases from V and 0 from J, leaving 8 bases between them. The CDR3 coding sequence is TGTGCCAGCAGTAGAGCGGGAGCCAAAAACATTCAGTACTTC. Translating it yields CASSRAGAKNIQYF.

In this sample, this clonotype turned up many times. The CDR3 region is CSVELAGGSSTDTQYF. As DNA, the CDR3 is TGCAGCGTTGAGTTAGCGGGAGGATCTAGCACAGATACGCAGTATTTT. The chain recombines TRBV29-1 with TRBJ2-3, with TRBD2 identical over 10 bases. This CDR3 has 16 amino acids. Trimming cost V 3 bases and J 0 bases; bases outside gene matches: 6. CDR1 and CDR2 (germline): SQVTM, ANQGSEA.

This clonotype appeared many times. J is TRBJ2-7 and V is TRBV20-1, with 9 nucleotides matching TRBD2. The CDR3 spans 13 residues. V lost 5 bases to trimming and J lost 3 bases; unmatched junction nucleotides: 5. CDR1 is DFQATT and CDR2 is SNEGSKA in the germline V gene (reference sequence). The CDR3 loop reads CSADTAGGYEQYF. In DNA, the CDR3 is TGCAGTGCTGACACAGCGGGAGGCTACGAGCAGTACTTC.

This clonotype has ten or more counts. The chain has TRBV4-1 and TRBJ1-2; 10 nucleotides match TRBD1. CDR1 and CDR2 (germline): MGHRA, YSYEKL. The length of the CDR3 is 16 residues. Trimming took 2 bases from V and 8 from J; bases not matched to a gene: 11. CDR3 nucleotide sequence: TGCGCCAGCAGCCAACTAGACAGGGGGCCGCTTTGGGGCTACACCTTC. The encoded protein is CASSQLDRGPLWGYTF.

This clonotype showed up many times. The chain combines TRBV28 with TRBJ1-2; 10 bases align to TRBD1. The CDR3 covers 14 residues. Germline lookup yields CDR1 MDHEN and CDR2 SYDVKM. With 5 bases clipped from V and 8 bases from J, the junction kept 8 bases outside the gene matches. This chain's CDR3 is CASSIGTGVTGYTF. For the CDR3, the DNA is TGTGCCAGCAGTATCGGGACAGGGGTTACAGGCTACACCTTC.